The next 5 T cell receptor beta chains were all read from a single sample in a study of blood T cell repertoires in COVID-19. The method was immunoSEQ multiplex PCR; TCRdb's version includes in-frame clones alone and lacks a portion of them. This sample yields around 130,000 clones, of which roughly 84% are seen a single time; about 1.5% belongs to the top ten. The sequenced sample was peripheral blood. The receptors were gathered from a man in his 60s with acute or convalescent COVID-19.

This chain uses TRBV7-3 with TRBJ2-3; 8 bases map to TRBD2. From germline, CDR1 is SGHTA and CDR2 FQGTGA. Trimming at V came to 2 bases and at J to 7 bases, leaving 8 bases not matched to a gene. The CDR3 spans 15 residues. The CDR3 nucleotides read TGTGCCAGCAGCTTATTTCCCCGGGGGGGATATACGCAGTATTTT. Translated, it gives CASSLFPRGGYTQYF.

The genes are TRBV5-5 and TRBJ1-5; D not resolved. CDR3 length equals 15 residues. In germline, CDR1 is SGHKS, CDR2 YYEKEE (reference sequence). Trimming pared 1 base from V and 2 bases from J, leaving 10 bases between. The CDR3 loop is CASSLSGVGNQPQHF. CDR3 bases: TGTGCCAGCAGCTTGTCCGGGGTCGGCAATCAGCCCCAGCATTTT. The full variable domain, completed using reference TRBV5-5 and TRBJ1-5, is DAGVTQSPTHLIKTRGQQVTLRCSPISGHKSVSWYQQVLGQGPQFIFQYYEKEERGRGNFPDRFSARQFPNYSSELNVNALLLGDSALYLCASSLSGVGNQPQHFGDGTRLSIL.

This chain uses TRBV29-1 with TRBJ1-1; the match to TRBD1 covers 7 bases. Germline CDR1 reads SQVTM; CDR2 reads ANQGSEA. The CDR3 totals 13 residues. V was pared by 5 bases and J by 0 bases, with 3 bases of the junction left unmatched. This chain's CDR3 is CSVPGQLNTEAFF. The DNA of the CDR3 is TGCAGCGTTCCGGGACAGTTGAACACTGAAGCTTTCTTT.

This chain joins TRBV6-5 and TRBJ1-2, with TRBD1 matching over 8 bases. CDR3 length: 14 amino acids. V shed 6 bases and J 2 bases; nucleotides not matched to a gene: 5. Germline CDR1 MNHEY, CDR2 SVGAGI. The CDR3 loop reads CASRNQGANYGYTF. CDR3 sequence (DNA): TGTGCCAGCAGGAATCAGGGGGCGAACTATGGCTACACCTTC.

V gene TRBV5-1 combines with J gene TRBJ1-3; 9 nucleotides agree with TRBD1. CDR1 SGHRS and CDR2 YFSETQ come from the germline V gene. V was clipped by 7 bases and J by 4 bases; unmatched bases: 6. This CDR3 is 14 amino acids long. CDR3 sequence (DNA): TGCGCCAGCGCAACCGGGACAGGGGGAAACACCATATATTTT. Encoded protein: CASATGTGGNTIYF.